The sequence of this T cell receptor (beta chain) was determined in a study of OX40 agonist ivuxolimab in advanced cancers. Turning to the study itself: Ivuxolimab, an agonistic anti-OX40 (CD134) antibody, was given to patients. Overall study results and limits: Among the lowest peripheral clonal expansion occurred in 0.1-3.0 mg/kg partial responders. Clonal expansion was seen in CD4+ and CD8+ blood T cells by week 6 at 0.1 to 3.0 mg/kg.

CDR3 length: 13 residues. Per the germline V gene, CDR1 is SNHLY and CDR2 is FYNNEI. Trimming cost V 10 bases and J 7 bases; bases outside gene matches: 11. Some clones are missing from TCRdb's copy, which holds only in-frame ones; the method was immunoSEQ multiplex PCR. This sample has fewer than 45,000 clones, with around 84% found just once. Worth noting for this clone: Its antigen is not identified.

The source material was CD4+ or CD8+ T cells sorted from blood, sampled in a trial of the OX40 agonist ivuxolimab. The chain is built from TRBV2 and TRBJ2-7; 9 bases agree with TRBD2. The TCR was taken from an adult with an advanced solid tumor such as melanoma, head and neck, liver or kidney cancer. The chain's CDR3 is CATLSGGLGEQYF. The CDR3 bases are TGTGCCACTCTTAGCGGGGGCCTTGGGGAGCAGTACTTC. Complete variable domain (other parts from reference TRBV2 and TRBJ2-7): EPEVTQTPSHQVTQMGQEVILRCVPISNHLYFYWYRQILGQKVEFLVSFYNNEISEKSEIFDDQFSVERPDGSNFTLKIRSTKLEDSAMYFCATLSGGLGEQYFGPGTRLTVT.